This is a list of T cell receptor beta chains from one sample in a study of T cells in Graves' hyperthyroidism and ophthalmopathy. TCRdb re-called the multiplex PCR reads through MiXCR, storing one row per CDR3 protein. The sample yields about 640,000 distinct CDR3 sequences, around 20% seen once. Sequenced sample: blood. These receptor sequences come from a man aged 25-40 years with Graves' ophthalmopathy. Each CDR3 is given with its conserved first and last residue. The D gene is left open where the match is weak. Size values are once, few and many counts, or a class for expanded clones, and some rows have none.

d_call | j_call | cdr3_length | clone_size | v_call | cdr3_aa | cdr3_nt
TRBD2 | TRBJ2-7 | 16 | - | TRBV7-3 | CASSLTGLAGEGEQYF | TGTGCCAGCAGCTTAACGGGACTAGCGGGAGAGGGCGAGCAGTACTTC
- | TRBJ1-3 | 15 | few | TRBV7-6 | CASSLNWGGLNTIYF | TGTGCCAGCAGCTTAAATTGGGGCGGACTGAACACCATATATTTT
TRBD2 | TRBJ2-3 | 18 | - | TRBV15 | CATSRGYKTSGSTDTQYF | TGTGCCACCAGCAGAGGGTACAAGACTAGCGGTAGCACAGATACGCAGTATTTT
- | TRBJ1-3 | 16 | - | TRBV5-1 | CASSLGDSSSGNTIYF | TGCGCCAGCAGCTTAGGGGACTCGAGCTCTGGAAACACCATATATTTT
TRBD2 | TRBJ2-1 | 13 | - | TRBV6-1 | CASREREGREQFF | TGTGCCAGCAGGGAGCGGGAGGGCCGGGAGCAGTTCTTC
- | TRBJ1-6 | 13 | - | TRBV2 | CASSTDYNSPLHF | TGTGCCAGTTCGACAGACTATAATTCACCCCTCCACTTT
- | TRBJ1-1 | 15 | - | TRBV28 | CASSRLSRGGTEAFF | TGTGCCAGCAGTCGACTCTCCAGGGGAGGAACTGAAGCTTTCTTT
- | TRBJ1-2 | 17 | - | TRBV2 | CASNLPGRAARVNGYTF | TGTGCCAGCAACCTACCGGGACGAGCGGCGAGGGTAAATGGCTACACCTTC
- | TRBJ2-5 | 14 | few | TRBV9 | CASSVQGWSETQYF | TGTGCCAGCAGCGTTCAGGGTTGGTCTGAGACCCAGTACTTC
TRBD2 | TRBJ2-4 | 17 | many | TRBV28 | CASGPGLYTLAKNIQYF | TGTGCCAGCGGACCGGGACTATACACTCTAGCCAAAAACATTCAGTACTTC
TRBD1 | TRBJ2-7 | 14 | many | TRBV6-1 | CASSPWDRSYEQYF | TGTGCCAGCAGTCCATGGGACAGGTCCTACGAGCAGTACTTC
- | TRBJ1-5 | 14 | - | TRBV20-1 | CSALQGGHNQPQHF | TGCAGTGCTCTACAGGGTGGTCACAATCAGCCCCAGCATTTT
TRBD1 | TRBJ1-6 | 16 | many | TRBV7-2 | CASSPAPGQGNSPLHF | TGTGCCAGCAGCCCCGCCCCGGGACAGGGAAATTCACCCCTCCACTTT
TRBD1 | TRBJ1-2 | 15 | - | TRBV19 | CASSMMTGPRNGYTF | TGTGCCAGTAGTATGATGACAGGGCCAAGGAATGGCTACACCTTC
- | TRBJ1-1 | 14 | - | TRBV30 | CAWSSGAGETEAFF | TGTGCCTGGAGTTCTGGGGCAGGAGAAACTGAAGCTTTCTTT
TRBD2 | TRBJ2-4 | 17 | few | TRBV6-5 | CASSSRTSGLAKNIQYF | TGTGCCAGCAGTTCAAGGACTAGCGGGCTAGCCAAAAACATTCAGTACTTC
TRBD2 | TRBJ2-1 | 15 | few | TRBV20-1 | CSARDGTSVHNEQFF | TGCAGTGCTAGAGATGGGACTAGCGTTCACAATGAGCAGTTCTTC
- | TRBJ1-4 | 15 | many | TRBV18 | CASSPRGGTNEKLFF | TGTGCCAGCTCCCCTAGAGGAGGGACTAATGAAAAACTGTTTTTT
- | TRBJ2-4 | 15 | - | TRBV3-1 | CASSQPRVAKNIQYF | TGTGCCAGCAGCCAGCCCCGGGTAGCCAAAAACATTCAGTACTTC
- | TRBJ2-2 | 12 | many | TRBV5-6 | CASSFKVGELFF | TGTGCCAGCAGCTTTAAGGTCGGGGAGCTGTTTTTT
- | TRBJ2-5 | 15 | - | TRBV7-3 | CASSLNGRLIETQYF | TGTGCCAGCAGCTTAAATGGGCGACTTATAGAGACCCAGTACTTC
- | TRBJ2-3 | 13 | - | TRBV30 | CAWGARSTDTQYF | TGTGCCTGGGGGGCGCGGAGCACAGATACGCAGTATTTT
- | TRBJ2-3 | 15 | many | TRBV24-1 | CATSVSSGGADTQYF | TGTGCCACCAGTGTCTCGAGCGGAGGGGCAGATACGCAGTATTTT
TRBD2 | TRBJ2-7 | 13 | - | TRBV20-1 | CSANGGIQYEQYF | TGCAGTGCAAACGGGGGGATCCAGTACGAGCAGTACTTC
TRBD2 | TRBJ2-5 | 16 | many | TRBV11-2 | CASSLFAAGVQETQYF | TGTGCCAGCAGCTTGTTTGCAGCGGGGGTCCAAGAGACCCAGTACTTC
- | TRBJ2-7 | 15 | - | TRBV6-2/TRBV6-3 | CASSYIREGSHEQYF | TGTGCCAGCAGTTACATTCGGGAAGGGAGTCACGAGCAGTACTTC
- | TRBJ1-1 | 15 | few | TRBV27 | CASSPREGGKTEAFF | TGTGCCAGCAGTCCCAGGGAGGGGGGCAAAACTGAAGCTTTCTTT
- | TRBJ1-5 | 14 | - | TRBV19 | CASSVDRFGQPQHF | TGTGCCAGTAGTGTCGACCGCTTCGGGCAGCCCCAGCATTTT
- | TRBJ2-5 | 14 | few | TRBV5-1 | CASSVLGWEETQYF | TGCGCCAGCAGCGTACTAGGGTGGGAAGAGACCCAGTACTTC